Presented here are 28 T cell receptor beta chains from one specimen sequenced in a study of identical twins. TCRdb re-derived calls from the 5' RACE reads in MiXCR, one entry per CDR3 protein. The table includes hundreds of thousands of distinct CDR3 sequences, 20% to 25% detected once. These data also formed part of another study, on yellow fever vaccine responses in identical twins.

Input material: CD4+ T cells sorted from blood. The receptors shown here come from a woman aged 18-35 years in good health.

This clonotype turned up a few times. The V and J genes are TRBV3-1 and TRBJ1-2; 8 bases agree with TRBD1. V lost 1 base to trimming and J lost 4 bases; unmatched junction nucleotides: 11. The CDR3 contains 17 residues. Germline CDR1 and CDR2: LGHDT and YNNKEL (reference sequence). In nucleotides, the CDR3 is TGTGCCAGCAGCCAAGCGGGCGGGACAGGCGAGGGCTATGGCTACACCTTC. Translation gives CASSQAGGTGEGYGYTF. The full variable domain, completed using reference TRBV3-1 and TRBJ1-2, is DTAVSQTPKYLVTQMGNDKSIKCEQNLGHDTMYWYKQDSKKFLKIMFSYNNKELIINETVPNRFSPKSPDKAHLNLHINSLELGDSAVYFCASSQAGGTGEGYGYTFGSGTRLTVV.

This chain links TRBV20-1 with TRBJ2-1; 8 bases align to TRBD2. CDR1 and CDR2 from the germline V gene are DFQATT and SNEGSKA (reference sequence). The CDR3 totals 15 residues. V was pared by 0 bases and J by 7 bases, with 8 bases of the junction left unmatched. CDR3 sequence reads: CSARDRALAGNEQFF. For the CDR3, the DNA is TGCAGTGCTAGAGATCGTGCTCTAGCGGGTAATGAGCAGTTCTTC.

The gene calls are TRBV2 and TRBJ2-3; 11 bases are shared with TRBD1. The germline V gene encodes CDR1 SNHLY and CDR2 FYNNEI. V shed 8 bases and J 3 bases; nucleotides not matched to a gene: 1. The CDR3 has 13 amino acids. In DNA form, the CDR3 reads TGTGCCAGCCGGGACAGGGGGACAGATACGCAGTATTTT. It codes for CASRDRGTDTQYF.

CDR3 residues: CASSQAPSSYNEQFF. The CDR3 DNA follows: TGTGCCAGCAGCCAAGCACCTTCCTCCTACAATGAGCAGTTCTTC. The chain recombines TRBV3-1 with TRBJ2-1; D gene uncertain. Germline lookup yields CDR1 LGHDT and CDR2 YNNKEL (reference sequence). Deletions cut 1 base from V and 0 bases from J, with 7 bases between. CDR3 length: 15 amino acids.

This rearrangement joins TRBV12-3 or TRBV12-4 to TRBJ1-6; D is possibly TRBD1 (6 bases). V shed 7 bases and J shed 6 bases, with 10 bases lying between them. The CDR3 sequence is 13 residues long. The CDR3 bases are TGTGCCAGCACCAAAGGGGGTAATTCACCCCTCCACTTT. Its translation: CASTKGGNSPLHF.

This clonotype came up many times. The chain couples TRBV19 to TRBJ2-1; no definite D call. The CDR3 is made up of 11 amino acids. From germline, CDR1 is LNHDA and CDR2 SQIVND (reference sequence). V dropped 7 bases and J dropped 7 bases, with 8 bases sitting between them. The CDR3 DNA reads as TGTGCCAGTACCGCGAGTAATGAGCAGTTCTTC. Translated: CASTASNEQFF.

The chain joins TRBV11-2 to TRBJ1-4; tentative D call: TRBD1 (5 bases). CDR1 is SGHAT and CDR2 is FQNNGV in the germline V gene. This CDR3 has 14 amino acids. V was clipped by 5 bases and J by 3 bases, with 10 bases between them. The CDR3 coding sequence is TGTGCCAGCAGCCGTAGGGGAGCTAATGAAAAACTGTTTTTT. It is translated as CASSRRGANEKLFF.

This clonotype was detected many times. The genes are TRBV5-1 and TRBJ2-1, with 7 bases that match TRBD2. There are 13 residues in the CDR3. V was clipped by 0 bases and J by 9 bases; unmatched bases: 3. The germline V gene encodes CDR1 SGHRS and CDR2 YFSETQ. The CDR3 loop reads CASSLGGGGEQFF. In DNA, the CDR3 is TGCGCCAGCAGCTTGGGAGGCGGGGGTGAGCAGTTCTTC.

The rearrangement links TRBV5-1 to TRBJ2-7; 14 bases map to TRBD2. J gave up 4 bases and V 4 bases, and 4 bases lay outside the gene matches. The CDR3 is made up of 15 amino acids. Per the germline V gene, CDR1 is SGHRS and CDR2 is YFSETQ. The CDR3 loop reads CASSPGLAGEYEQYF. For the CDR3, the DNA is TGCGCCAGCAGCCCGGGACTAGCGGGGGAATACGAGCAGTACTTC.

The V gene is TRBV5-1, the J gene TRBJ2-3, with D unresolved. CDR1 and CDR2 (germline): SGHRS, YFSETQ. V lost 4 bases and J lost 2, with 11 bases in between. The CDR3 loop spans 14 amino acids. This CDR3 reads CASSQGVVTDTQYF. CDR3 in DNA: TGCGCCAGCAGCCAAGGAGTTGTCACAGATACGCAGTATTTT.

In its sample, this clonotype was seen a few times. For the CDR3, the DNA is TGTGCCAGCAGACTCGGGACAGGCGATGGTGGAGGCTACACCTTC. Its protein is CASRLGTGDGGGYTF. The chain recombines TRBV7-2 with TRBJ1-2; 8 bases match TRBD1. Per the germline V gene, CDR1 is SGHTA and CDR2 is FQGNSA. The CDR3 contains 15 residues. V lost 6 bases and J lost 8; bases outside the gene matches: 14.

This clonotype was recorded a few times. The V gene is TRBV5-1, the J gene TRBJ2-1, with TRBD2 matching over 7 bases. V trimming: 4 bases; J trimming: 2 bases; junction bases outside the gene matches: 9. This CDR3 region has 16 residues. Germline V gives CDR1 SGHRS, CDR2 YFSETQ. The chain's CDR3 is CASSPRAGVTYNEQFF. The CDR3 DNA is TGCGCCAGCAGCCCAAGGGCGGGAGTCACCTACAATGAGCAGTTCTTC.

This clonotype was counted a few times. The chain combines TRBV15 with TRBJ2-4, with 7 positions matching TRBD1. This CDR3 is 16 amino acids long. Trimming took 5 bases from V and 0 from J; bases not matched to a gene: 7. Germline V lookup: CDR1 LNHNV, CDR2 YYDKDF (reference sequence). CDR3 sequence reads: CATSGATGLAKNIQYF. CDR3 in DNA: TGTGCCACCAGCGGGGCGACAGGGTTAGCCAAAAACATTCAGTACTTC. Looking up the rest from reference TRBV15 and TRBJ2-4 gives the full variable domain: DAMVIQNPRYQVTQFGKPVTLSCSQTLNHNVMYWYQQKSSQAPKLLFHYYDKDFNNEADTPDNFQSRRPNTSFCFLDIRSPGLGDTAMYLCATSGATGLAKNIQYFGAGTRLSVL.

The gene calls are TRBV5-1 and TRBJ1-6, with 8 bases that match TRBD1. The CDR3 loop spans 14 amino acids. Unmatched junction bases numbered 4, after V lost 4 bases and J lost 7 bases. CDR1 is SGHRS, CDR2 YFSETQ, per germline. The CDR3 protein is CASSTDRANSPLHF. The CDR3 coding sequence is TGCGCCAGCAGCACGGACAGGGCCAATTCACCCCTCCACTTT.

The V and J genes are TRBV5-1 and TRBJ1-2, with TRBD1 matching 7 bases. Germline V gives CDR1 SGHRS, CDR2 YFSETQ. CDR3 length: 14 amino acids. V lost 1 base, J lost 6 bases, and 6 bases stayed unmatched. The DNA for the CDR3 is TGCGCCAGCAGCTTGTCCTCGGGACAGAATGGCTACACCTTC. Its translation is CASSLSSGQNGYTF.

The gene calls are TRBV6-1 and TRBJ2-1; 8 nucleotides match TRBD1. This CDR3 has 15 amino acids. J lost 4 bases, V lost 3 bases, and 5 bases had no gene match. Germline-derived CDR1 and CDR2 are MNHNS and SASEGT. The CDR3 DNA sequence: TGTGCCAGCAGTGAGAGACAGGGGAATTACAATGAGCAGTTCTTC. It encodes CASSERQGNYNEQFF.

This clonotype was counted ten times or more. The CDR3 DNA is TGTGCCATCAGCTCGACAGGGGTCGAGCAGTACGTC. Protein product: CAISSTGVEQYV. The chain recombines TRBV10-3 with TRBJ2-7; 8 bases align to TRBD1. Germline V gene data show CDR1 as ENHRY and CDR2 as SYGVKD. This CDR3 is 12 amino acids long. The J segment lost 6 bases and the V segment lost 6 bases, leaving 4 bases of the junction unmatched.

The DNA of the CDR3 is TGTGCCAGCAACCTCTTCAGGGGACTAGCGGGAGACGAGCAGTACTTC. It translates to CASNLFRGLAGDEQYF. The V gene is TRBV5-8, the J gene TRBJ2-7, with 14 bases lining up with TRBD2. The germline CDR1 and CDR2 sequences are SGHTS and YDEGEE. CDR3 length equals 16 residues. Losses at the gene ends were 6 bases for V and 5 bases for J; bases not matched to a gene: 10.

This chain joins TRBV24-1 and TRBJ2-1, with 10 bases lining up with TRBD2. V trimming: 5 bases; J trimming: 4 bases; junction bases outside the gene matches: 1. The germline CDR1 and CDR2 sequences are KGHDR and SFDVKD. The CDR3 length is 14 residues. The CDR3 nucleotides are TGTGCCACCAGTGGTAGCGGGAGGTACAATGAGCAGTTCTTC. This translates into CATSGSGRYNEQFF.

The chain has TRBV20-1 and TRBJ1-6; D might be TRBD1 (6 bases). This CDR3 contains 15 residues. Trimming took 6 bases from V and 7 from J, leaving 19 bases between them. The germline V gene encodes CDR1 DFQATT and CDR2 SNEGSKA (reference sequence). Written as DNA, the CDR3 is TGCAGTGCGACCGACGCGGGACAAGAAAATTCACCCCTCCACTTT. As protein: CSATDAGQENSPLHF.

This clonotype appeared many times. The chain uses TRBV7-2 and TRBJ2-1; 7 nucleotides match TRBD2. The CDR3 loop spans 16 amino acids. V gave up 5 bases and J gave up 2 bases; unmatched junction bases: 9. Germline V CDR1 and CDR2: SGHTA, FQGNSA. The CDR3 reads CASSITGTKAYNEQFF. The CDR3, as DNA: TGTGCCAGCAGCATTACCGGGACTAAAGCCTACAATGAGCAGTTCTTC.

This clonotype has a count of ten or more. This chain connects TRBV4-1 to TRBJ1-1; a possible D gene is TRBD1 (6 bases). The germline V and J ends were trimmed by 7 bases and 1 base, with 16 bases remaining between them. Germline CDR1 MGHRA, CDR2 YSYEKL. CDR3 length: 15 amino acids. CDR3 DNA sequence: TGCGCCAGCACCCTAGCGGGCAGGGGGAACACTGAAGCTTTCTTT. This sequence encodes CASTLAGRGNTEAFF.

The chain is built from TRBV12-3 or TRBV12-4 and TRBJ2-7; no clear D. This CDR3 region has 11 residues. V was clipped by 4 bases and J by 6 bases, with 7 bases between them. The CDR3 sequence is CASSSISEQYF. CDR3 DNA: TGTGCCAGCAGTTCCATCAGCGAGCAGTACTTC.

The chain joins TRBV9 to TRBJ2-1, with 10 bases identical to TRBD2. CDR3 length: 15 residues. Trimming removed 0 bases from V and 6 bases from J; junction bases left unmatched: 3. Germline CDR1 SGDLS, CDR2 YYNGEE. The CDR3 loop is CASSVEAGGGNEQFF. CDR3 in DNA: TGTGCCAGCAGCGTAGAAGCGGGAGGGGGCAATGAGCAGTTCTTC.

This clonotype came up a few times. The chain carries TRBV10-3 and TRBJ2-2; D remains unclear. Germline V gene lookup returns CDR1 ENHRY and CDR2 SYGVKD. The CDR3 has 16 residues. V lost 1 base to trimming and J lost 5 bases, with 14 bases between them. The CDR3: CAISEYETGKTGELFF. CDR3 nucleotides: TGTGCCATCAGTGAGTACGAGACTGGAAAGACCGGGGAGCTGTTTTTT.

The chain joins TRBV18 to TRBJ1-2; possibly TRBD1 for D (6 bases). CDR3 size: 15 residues. Germline values: CDR1 KGHSH, CDR2 LQKENI. V shed 0 bases and J shed 4 bases, with 12 bases lying between them. CDR3 bases: TGTGCCAGCTCACCACCGGGACAAGGAGGCTATGGCTACACCTTC. Amino acids: CASSPPGQGGYGYTF.

The chain is built from TRBV20-1 and TRBJ1-1; the D is unclear. The V gene lost 5 bases and the J gene lost 1 base, with 8 bases spanning the gap. Germline CDR1 and CDR2: DFQATT and SNEGSKA (reference sequence). The length of the CDR3 is 12 residues. DNA of the CDR3: TGCAGTGCTTCCACCGAGAACACTGAAGCTTTCTTT. Its translation is CSASTENTEAFF.

This clonotype was seen only a few times. The chain uses TRBV12-3 or TRBV12-4 and TRBJ2-3; 10 positions match TRBD2. The CDR3 has 17 residues. The junction had 9 bases not matched to a gene; V was cut back by 0 bases and J by 6 bases. CDR3 loop: CASSLAQEREGGDTQYF. CDR3 nucleotides: TGTGCCAGCAGTTTAGCCCAGGAGCGGGAGGGCGGGGATACGCAGTATTTT.